The following is a T cell receptor beta chain sequence with its context. Its antigen is currently unknown. At one end the junction does not follow the germline gene, possibly because of a read error. Uncontrolled infection, other autoimmune disease, pregnancy or lactation led to exclusion. Each diagnosis was grounded in clinical symptoms, serum thyroxine and TRAb, thyroid ultrasound, and orbital computed tomography. Amplification targeted TCR beta CDR3 regions from RNA transcripts. HTBI primers were used for first-round RT-PCR of the TCR CDR3. TCRdb passed the multiplex PCR reads through MiXCR, listing each CDR3 protein once. The sample has 450,000 to 700,000 distinct CDR3 sequences; about half are singletons. The data stem from a study of T cells in Graves' hyperthyroidism and ophthalmopathy. The study, taken as a whole, reports: Most thyroid clonotypes that were expanded above 0.001 also turned up in blood.

The V gene's germline CDR1 is SQVTM and CDR2 ANQGSEA. This CDR3 is 9 amino acids long. Sequenced material: peripheral blood or thyroid tissue (not recorded which). The J gene is TRBJ2-5, the V gene TRBV29-1; perhaps D is TRBD1 or TRBD2 (5 bases each). This TCR derives from an adult woman with Graves' disease, either hyperthyroidism or ophthalmopathy (not recorded which). The DNA of the CDR3 is TGCAGCGCCGAGGTTCAGGGAGCTTTC. Encoded protein: CSAEVQGAF.